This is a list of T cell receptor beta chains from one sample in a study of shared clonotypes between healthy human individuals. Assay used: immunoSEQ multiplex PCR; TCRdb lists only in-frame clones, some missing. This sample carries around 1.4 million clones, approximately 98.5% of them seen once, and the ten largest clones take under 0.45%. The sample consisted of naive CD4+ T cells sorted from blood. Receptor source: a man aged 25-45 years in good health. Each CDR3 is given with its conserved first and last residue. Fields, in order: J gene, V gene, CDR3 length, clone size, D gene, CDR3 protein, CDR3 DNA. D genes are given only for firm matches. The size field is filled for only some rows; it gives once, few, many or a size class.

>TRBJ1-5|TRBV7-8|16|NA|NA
CASSLAPQGANQPQHF
TGTGCCAGCAGCCTAGCCCCTCAGGGAGCTAATCAGCCCCAGCATTTT
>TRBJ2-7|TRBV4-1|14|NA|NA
CASSQGRLSYEQYF
TGCGCCAGCAGCCAAGGTCGGCTAAGCTACGAGCAGTACTTC
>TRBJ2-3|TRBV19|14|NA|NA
CASSIDRRTDTQYF
TGTGCCAGTAGTATAGATCGCAGGACAGATACGCAGTATTTT
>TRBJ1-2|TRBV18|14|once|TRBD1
CASSPEGGGHGYTF
TGTGCCAGCTCACCTGAAGGAGGGGGCCATGGCTACACCTTC
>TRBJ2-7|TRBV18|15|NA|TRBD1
CASSPLSGTGTEQYF
TGTGCCAGCTCACCCCTGTCCGGGACAGGGACGGAGCAGTACTTC
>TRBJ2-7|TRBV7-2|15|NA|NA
CASSSSRSRTYGEYF
TGTGCCAGCAGCTCTAGTAGATCGCGGACCTACGGGGAGTACTTC
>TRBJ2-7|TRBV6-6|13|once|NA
CASSYQGHYEQYF
TGTGCCAGCAGTTACCAGGGACATTACGAGCAGTACTTC
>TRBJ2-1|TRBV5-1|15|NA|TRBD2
CASGGTSGEPNEQFF
TGCGCCAGCGGTGGGACTAGCGGAGAACCCAATGAGCAGTTCTTC
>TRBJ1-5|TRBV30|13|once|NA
CAWSVQGAQPQHF
TGTGCCTGGAGTGTGCAGGGAGCTCAGCCCCAGCATTTT
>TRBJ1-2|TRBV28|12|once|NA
CASSPQGYGYTF
TGTGCCAGCAGCCCTCAGGGGTATGGCTACACCTTC
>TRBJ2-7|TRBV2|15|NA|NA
CASSGAPRESYEQYF
TGTGCCAGCAGTGGGGCCCCCAGGGAGTCCTACGAGCAGTACTTC
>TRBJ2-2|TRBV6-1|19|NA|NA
CASSDRGHEVRVWTGELFF
TGTGCCAGCAGTGATAGGGGACATGAGGTTCGGGTATGGACCGGGGAGCTGTTTTTT
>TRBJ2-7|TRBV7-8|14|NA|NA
CASSRGHSNYEQYF
TGTGCCAGCAGCCGGGGACACTCAAACTACGAGCAGTACTTC
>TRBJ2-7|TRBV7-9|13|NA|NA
CASSLEGGYEQYF
TGTGCCAGCAGCTTAGAGGGAGGCTACGAGCAGTACTTC
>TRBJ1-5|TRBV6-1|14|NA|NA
CASSGWTSNQPQHF
TGTGCCAGCAGTGGTTGGACAAGCAATCAGCCCCAGCATTTT
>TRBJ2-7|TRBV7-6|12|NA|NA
CASSPLGYEQYF
TGTGCCAGCAGCCCCTTAGGCTACGAGCAGTACTTC
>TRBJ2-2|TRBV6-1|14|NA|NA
CASSSGPLTGELFF
TGTGCCAGCAGTTCGGGCCCTCTGACCGGGGAGCTGTTTTTT
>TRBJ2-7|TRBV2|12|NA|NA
CASSEAPGGQYF
TGTGCCAGCAGTGAAGCGCCCGGCGGGCAGTACTTC
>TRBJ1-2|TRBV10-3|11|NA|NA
CAISSGGGYTF
TGTGCCATCAGTTCGGGGGGTGGCTACACCTTC
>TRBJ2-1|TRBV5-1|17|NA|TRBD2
CASSWGLAGEDYNEQFF
TGCGCCAGCAGCTGGGGACTAGCGGGAGAGGACTACAATGAGCAGTTCTTC
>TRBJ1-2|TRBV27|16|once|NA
CASSWTRGVDIYGYTF
TGTGCCAGCAGTTGGACGAGGGGAGTAGATATATATGGCTACACCTTC
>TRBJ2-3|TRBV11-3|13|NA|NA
CASSRNGRDTQYF
TGTGCCAGCAGCAGGAATGGTCGTGATACGCAGTATTTT
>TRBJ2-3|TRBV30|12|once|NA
CAWIQGTDTQYF
TGTGCCTGGATTCAAGGCACAGATACGCAGTATTTT
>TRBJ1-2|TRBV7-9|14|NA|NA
CASSLSNPNYGYTF
TGTGCCAGCAGCTTAAGCAACCCTAACTATGGCTACACCTTC
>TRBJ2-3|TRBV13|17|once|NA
CASSPRPGSESTDTQYF
TGTGCCAGCAGCCCGAGGCCCGGTAGCGAGAGCACAGATACGCAGTATTTT
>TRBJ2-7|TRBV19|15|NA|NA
CASSISPTGPGEQYF
TGTGCCAGTAGTATCTCCCCGACAGGTCCCGGCGAGCAGTACTTC